Listed below are T cell receptor beta chains from one sample, sequenced in a study of blood T cell repertoires in COVID-19. Sequencing was performed with immunoSEQ multiplex PCR; in TCRdb, only in-frame clones are kept and a portion is missing. This table has 150,000 to 200,000 clones, 80% to 90% appearing once. Sequences were obtained from peripheral blood. The receptors shown here come from an elderly woman with acute or convalescent COVID-19. Both conserved end residues are part of each CDR3. The D gene is left open where the match is weak. Only part of the rows carry a size: once, few, many, or a class if the clone is expanded.

v_gene	d_gene	j_gene	abundance	CDR3nt	CDR3aa
TRBV6-5	TRBD1	TRBJ1-2	.	TGTGCCAGCTCACCGGGGACAGGGGTAGGCTACACCTTC	CASSPGTGVGYTF
TRBV5-1	.	TRBJ1-6	.	TGCGCCACCCGGCGGGATTTGGTATCACCCCTCCACTTT	CATRRDLVSPLHF
TRBV15	.	TRBJ1-4	.	TGTGCCACCAGCAGAGAAATGACAGGTGAAAAACTGTTTTTT	CATSREMTGEKLFF
TRBV6-2/TRBV6-3	.	TRBJ1-5	.	TGTGCCAGCAGCACGGGCGGAGGGGCCGAACAGCCCCAGCATTTT	CASSTGGGAEQPQHF
TRBV28	.	TRBJ1-6	.	TGTGCCAACGGGGGGGCGCGAGGTAATTCACCCCTCCACTTT	CANGGARGNSPLHF
TRBV30	TRBD1	TRBJ1-6	.	TGTGCCTGGAGTGTACCCCAGGGACAGGAGGATTCACCCCTCCACTTT	CAWSVPQGQEDSPLHF
TRBV18	TRBD1	TRBJ2-3	once	TGTGCCAGCTCACCAATGTGGGACAGGGACTCCGATACGCAGTATTTT	CASSPMWDRDSDTQYF
TRBV5-1	.	TRBJ2-7	.	TGCGCCAGCAGCTCCCGGCAAACAGATGACTACGAGCAGTACTTC	CASSSRQTDDYEQYF
TRBV6-2/TRBV6-3	.	TRBJ1-1	once	TGTGCCAGCAGTTACTCGGTATGGGGGCCTGAAGCTTTCTTT	CASSYSVWGPEAFF
TRBV30	.	TRBJ1-2	.	TGTGCCTGGAACGGGTTCTATGGCTACACCTTC	CAWNGFYGYTF